These T cell receptor beta chains were read from a single sample in a study of blood T cell repertoires in COVID-19. Measured with immunoSEQ multiplex PCR; TCRdb has only the in-frame clones, and not every one. This table holds fewer than 250,000 clones, about four fifths found once. Sequenced material: peripheral blood. Every receptor here comes from a woman aged 50 to 60 with active or convalescent COVID-19. Each CDR3 is given with its conserved first and last residue. D genes are given only for firm matches. Clone size, where shown, is once, few, many, or a class for clones that have expanded.

V	J	D	size	CDR3	DNA
TRBV29-1	TRBJ1-2	NA	NA	CSVWAAKSFYGYTF	TGCAGCGTTTGGGCCGCTAAGAGTTTTTATGGCTACACCTTC
TRBV2	TRBJ1-4	NA	few	CASSEGGATNEKLFF	TGTGCCAGCAGTGAAGGGGGGGCAACTAATGAAAAACTGTTTTTT
TRBV19	TRBJ2-2	TRBD1	NA	CASSPRDRLGELFF	TGTGCCAGTAGCCCACGGGACAGACTGGGGGAGCTGTTTTTT
TRBV28	TRBJ1-5	NA	few	CASSLPMRTLNQPQHF	TGTGCCAGCAGTTTACCCATGCGGACTCTCAATCAGCCCCAGCATTTT
TRBV18	TRBJ2-6	TRBD1	NA	CASSPSQGASSGANVLTF	TGTGCCAGCTCACCTTCACAGGGGGCTAGCTCTGGGGCCAACGTCCTGACTTTC
TRBV7-6	TRBJ1-1	NA	NA	CASSLVGDTEAFF	TGTGCCAGCAGCTTAGTCGGGGACACTGAAGCTTTCTTT
TRBV6-1	TRBJ1-5	NA	NA	CASSEGRVSNQPQHF	TGTGCCAGCAGTGAAGGCAGGGTAAGCAATCAGCCCCAGCATTTT
TRBV28	TRBJ1-1	NA	NA	CASISGGKTEAFF	TGTGCCAGCATTAGCGGGGGTAAGACTGAAGCTTTCTTT
TRBV6-5	TRBJ1-1	TRBD1	NA	CASSTTGLNTEAFF	TGTGCCAGCAGCACGACAGGGCTAAACACTGAAGCTTTCTTT
TRBV28	TRBJ2-3	NA	once	CASTGRLGSSTDTQYF	TGTGCCAGCACTGGCCGACTTGGATCAAGCACAGATACGCAGTATTTT
TRBV11-2	TRBJ2-1	NA	NA	CASSHPWGDTDEQFF	TGTGCCAGCAGCCACCCATGGGGGGATACGGATGAGCAGTTCTTC
TRBV5-6	TRBJ1-1	NA	NA	CASIPGELNTEAFF	TGTGCCAGCATCCCGGGGGAATTGAACACTGAAGCTTTCTTT
TRBV12-3/TRBV12-4	TRBJ2-3	NA	NA	CASSGGYTQYF	TGTGCCAGCAGTGGGGGCTATACGCAGTATTTT
TRBV7-9	TRBJ2-7	TRBD1	few	CASSSLAGQGWYEQYF	TGTGCCAGCAGCTCCCTTGCGGGACAGGGGTGGTACGAGCAGTACTTC
TRBV28	TRBJ1-4	NA	NA	CASSHGTTNEKLFF	TGTGCCAGCAGTCACGGGACAACTAATGAAAAACTGTTTTTT
TRBV11-2	TRBJ2-2	NA	NA	CASRPDQGERAGELFF	TGTGCCAGCAGGCCCGACCAAGGGGAAAGGGCCGGGGAGCTGTTTTTT
TRBV5-4	TRBJ1-4	TRBD1	NA	CASSRSPTGGMVEKLFF	TGTGCCAGCAGCAGAAGCCCAACAGGGGGCATGGTTGAAAAACTGTTTTTT
TRBV11-3	TRBJ1-2	NA	NA	CASSSGGAGYTF	TGTGCCAGCAGCTCGGGAGGGGCGGGCTACACCTTC
TRBV5-6	TRBJ2-1	NA	NA	CASSFLRTGISYNEQFF	TGTGCCAGCAGCTTTTTAAGAACAGGGATCTCCTACAATGAGCAGTTCTTC
TRBV29-1	TRBJ1-2	TRBD1	NA	CSVENRGGYGYTF	TGCAGCGTTGAAAACAGGGGCGGCTATGGCTACACCTTC
TRBV28	TRBJ1-5	NA	NA	CASSLMGVNQPQHF	TGTGCCAGCAGTTTAATGGGAGTCAATCAGCCCCAGCATTTT
TRBV2	TRBJ1-1	NA	NA	CASSEARGTSNEVFF	TGTGCCAGCAGTGAAGCGCGGGGGACGAGTAATGAAGTTTTCTTT
TRBV11-2	TRBJ2-5	NA	NA	CASSMARGEETQYF	TGTGCCAGCAGCATGGCCAGGGGGGAAGAGACCCAGTACTTC
TRBV7-3	TRBJ2-2	TRBD1	NA	CASSLLSGQGTGELFF	TGTGCCAGCAGCTTACTCTCGGGACAGGGGACCGGGGAGCTGTTTTTT
TRBV18	TRBJ2-5	TRBD1	NA	CASSPPWTGAETQYF	TGTGCCAGCTCACCACCTTGGACAGGGGCAGAGACCCAGTACTTC
TRBV28	TRBJ1-4	TRBD1	NA	CASSLFGGQGEKLFF	TGTGCCAGCAGTTTATTCGGCGGACAGGGAGAAAAACTGTTTTTT